The 8 T cell receptor beta chains listed next were all sequenced from one sample in a study of a mutant IDH1 vaccine in newly diagnosed glioma. Antigens of these TCRs are unknown. TCRdb's table, derived via immunoSEQ multiplex PCR, lists solely in-frame clones and lacks some. Of about 64,000 clones in the sample, roughly 84% were seen once. Time point: week 11, during vaccination. The content of each vaccine dose was 300 ug of mutant IDH1 20-mer peptide, and topical imiquimod accompanied it. The specimen comprised PBMCs, sampled from a glioma patient whose treatment included an IDH1 peptide vaccine. These receptors all come from a woman aged 45 to 65 with glioma.

J is TRBJ2-7 and V is TRBV7-2; 8 positions match TRBD2. V gave up 2 bases and J gave up 6 bases; unmatched junction bases: 6. In germline, CDR1 is SGHTA, CDR2 FQGNSA. There are 14 residues in the CDR3. For the CDR3, the DNA is TGTGCCAGCAGCTTATCTCTAGCGGGCCGCGAGCAGTACTTC. The encoded protein is CASSLSLAGREQYF.

V usage is TRBV4-3 and J usage is TRBJ1-1; no definite D call. Trimming pared 0 bases from V and 1 base from J, leaving 15 bases between. The CDR3 contains 17 residues. The germline V gene encodes CDR1 LGHNA and CDR2 YSLEER. The CDR3 nucleotides read TGCGCCAGCAGCCAAGATTGGGGTGGCAGCAGGAACACTGAAGCTTTCTTT. This gives the protein CASSQDWGGSRNTEAFF.

The chain combines TRBV2 with TRBJ1-2; D unclear. Trimming left V 7 bases short and J 0 bases short, with 12 bases between. This CDR3 region has 14 residues. The germline V gene encodes CDR1 SNHLY and CDR2 FYNNEI. CDR3 residues: CASIPAASNYGYTF. The DNA of the CDR3 is TGTGCCAGCATTCCAGCGGCATCTAACTATGGCTACACCTTC.

V usage is TRBV25-1 and J usage is TRBJ2-7; 9 positions match TRBD1. The CDR3 has 16 residues. V shed 4 bases, J shed 3 bases, and the junction held 10 bases outside the gene matches. Germline V gene lookup returns CDR1 MGHDK and CDR2 SYGVNS. The DNA for the CDR3 is TGTGCCAGCAGTGCGCCCCGGACAGGGGTATACTACGAGCAGTACTTC. Its translation: CASSAPRTGVYYEQYF.

The chain has TRBV5-4 and TRBJ2-1; 8 bases match TRBD2. With 6 bases clipped from V and 6 bases from J, the junction kept 8 bases outside the gene matches. CDR3 length equals 14 residues. Germline lookup yields CDR1 SGHNT and CDR2 YYREEE (reference sequence). Written as DNA, the CDR3 is TGTGCCAGCACCGAAGGGACTAGGGGCAATGAGCAGTTCTTC. This translates into CASTEGTRGNEQFF.

This sequence joins TRBV6-5 and TRBJ1-4; D uncertain. CDR3 length: 14 amino acids. Germline CDR1 and CDR2: MNHEY and SVGAGI. Trimming removed 6 bases from V and 4 bases from J, with 12 bases in between. CDR3 nucleotides: TGTGCCAGCAGCTTCACGGCCTATAATGAAAAACTGTTTTTT. Amino acids: CASSFTAYNEKLFF.

J is TRBJ1-4 and V is TRBV11-3; perhaps TRBD1 as D (5 bases). The CDR3 totals 14 residues. Germline loops: CDR1 SGHNT, CDR2 YENEEA. Trimming pared 3 bases from V and 6 bases from J, leaving 11 bases between. CDR3 coding DNA: TGTGCCAGCAGCTTTGGGGGTAGCGATGAAAAACTGTTTTTT. Translating it yields CASSFGGSDEKLFF.

The chain is built from TRBV11-2 and TRBJ2-1; 9 nucleotides align to TRBD1. The CDR3 contains 14 residues. After removal of 5 bases from V and 7 bases from J, the junction contained 6 bases not matched to a gene. The V gene's germline CDR1 is SGHAT and CDR2 FQNNGV. The CDR3 spells CASSPGQGRNEQFF. CDR3 coding DNA: TGTGCCAGCAGCCCAGGACAGGGGCGAAATGAGCAGTTCTTC.